This TCR beta chain was identified during a study of PD-1 blockade in mismatch repair-deficient tumors. Overall study: Patients had 12 mismatch repair-deficient cancer types and were previously treated and progressing. Broader study findings: Tumor-resident clones, often undetectable pretreatment in blood, expanded then contracted after pembrolizumab.

The table came from immunoSEQ multiplex PCR; TCRdb's copy has only in-frame clones and leaves some out. This sample yields around 62,000 clones, of which about 78% are seen a single time; 4.5% to 7% belongs to the top ten. Germline CDR1 is SGDLS and CDR2 is YYNGEE. V lost 2 bases to trimming and J lost 4 bases; unmatched junction nucleotides: 11. The CDR3 is 16 amino acids. Every patient had mismatch repair deficiency by PCR or immunohistochemistry. For this clone: The antigen is undetermined.

The chain carries TRBV9 and TRBJ2-5; TRBD2 matches at 7 bases. The sample in question was peripheral blood, obtained 2 weeks after starting pembrolizumab. This receptor was obtained from an adult with mismatch repair-deficient cancer. The CDR3 nucleotides read TGTGCCAGCAGCGTCTCTGGGGGAGTAGCGGGAGAGACCCAGTACTTC. Translated, it gives CASSVSGGVAGETQYF.